The sequence of this T cell receptor beta chain was determined in a study of blood T cell repertoires in COVID-19. On the study more broadly: Sites across the United States, Italy and Spain contributed samples from acute and convalescent COVID-19. T cells, B-cell-depleted T cells, or PBMCs provided the cDNA or gDNA that served as material.

Study processing details: By means of reference gene primer amplification, nucleated cell counts were estimated. Here immunoSEQ multiplex PCR was the method, and the copy in TCRdb shows in-frame clones only, minus some. Clone size and V and J calls were adopted from that table, with D and trimming inferred from the DNA. The repertoire holds roughly 310,000 clones, with 90% as singletons. Patients at the Seattle site were enrolled during active infection and followed longitudinally. V lost 3 bases to trimming and J lost 0 bases, with 8 bases between them. In germline, CDR1 is MGHRA, CDR2 YSYEKL. The CDR3 covers 15 residues.

The chain is built from TRBV4-1 and TRBJ1-4; D is possibly TRBD1 (5 bases). Material: peripheral blood. The source of this sequence is a woman aged 25 to 39 with COVID-19, enrolled during active disease. CDR3 in amino acids: CASSHPGTTNEKLFF. CDR3 DNA sequence: TGCGCCAGCAGCCACCCAGGGACAACTAATGAAAAACTGTTTTTT.